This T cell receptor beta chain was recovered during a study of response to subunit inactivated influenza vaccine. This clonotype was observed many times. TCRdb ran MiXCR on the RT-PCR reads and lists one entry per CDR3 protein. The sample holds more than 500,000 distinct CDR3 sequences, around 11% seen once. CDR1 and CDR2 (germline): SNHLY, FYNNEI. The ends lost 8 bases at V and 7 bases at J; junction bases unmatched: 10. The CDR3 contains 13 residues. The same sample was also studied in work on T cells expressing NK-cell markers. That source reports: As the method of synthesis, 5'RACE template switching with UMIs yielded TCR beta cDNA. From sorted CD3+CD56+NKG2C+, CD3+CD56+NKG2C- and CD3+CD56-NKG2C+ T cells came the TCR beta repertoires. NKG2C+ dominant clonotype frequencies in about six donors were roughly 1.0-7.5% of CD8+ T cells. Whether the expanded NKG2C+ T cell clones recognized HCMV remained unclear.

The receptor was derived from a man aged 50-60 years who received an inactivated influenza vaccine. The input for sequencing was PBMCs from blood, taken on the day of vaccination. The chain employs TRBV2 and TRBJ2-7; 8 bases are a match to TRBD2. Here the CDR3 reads CASHGLASWEQYF. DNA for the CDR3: TGTGCCAGCCATGGACTAGCTTCGTGGGAGCAGTACTTC.